This T cell receptor beta chain was observed in a study of CD8 T cells in Susac syndrome. This CDR3 is built from 12 residues. Germline V lookup: CDR1 SGHAT, CDR2 FQNNGV. Trimming left V 4 bases short and J 5 bases short, with 8 bases between. An amount of RNA that ranged from roughly 0.45 to 1 ug was reverse transcribed with random hexamers. TCRdb passed the immunoSEQ multiplex PCR reads through MiXCR, listing each CDR3 protein once. In the table there are some 300,000 distinct CDR3 sequences, around 83% of which are singletons. This TCR was recovered from a human donor with multiple sclerosis. This chain joins TRBV11-2 and TRBJ2-5; possibly TRBD2 for D (5 bases). Material for sequencing was CD8+ T cells from PBMCs. CDR3 sequence: CASSSGKETQYF. The CDR3 DNA reads as TGTGCCAGCAGCTCGGGAAAGGAGACCCAGTACTTC.